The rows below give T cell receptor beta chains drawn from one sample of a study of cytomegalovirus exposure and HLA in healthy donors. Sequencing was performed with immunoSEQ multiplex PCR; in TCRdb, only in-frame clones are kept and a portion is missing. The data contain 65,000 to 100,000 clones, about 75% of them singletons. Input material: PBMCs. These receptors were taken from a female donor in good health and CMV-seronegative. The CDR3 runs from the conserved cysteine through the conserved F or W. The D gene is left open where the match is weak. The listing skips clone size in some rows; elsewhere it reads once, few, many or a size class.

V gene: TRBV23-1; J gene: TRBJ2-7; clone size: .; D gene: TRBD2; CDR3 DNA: TGCGCCAGCAGTCACGGGGGGAGAAGCGTGCACGAGCAGTACTTC; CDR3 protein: CASSHGGRSVHEQYF
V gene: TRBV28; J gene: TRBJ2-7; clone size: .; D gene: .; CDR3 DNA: TGTGCCAGCCGGGATCCCTACGAGCAGTACTTC; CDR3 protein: CASRDPYEQYF
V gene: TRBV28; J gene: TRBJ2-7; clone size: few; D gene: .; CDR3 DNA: TGTGCCACCCGGAGCCAAGCGTACGAGCAGTACTTC; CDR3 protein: CATRSQAYEQYF
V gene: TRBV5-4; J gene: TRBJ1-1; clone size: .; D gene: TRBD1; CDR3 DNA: TGTGCCAGCAAGGACAGGGGGCAGGCGGCTGAAGCTTTCTTT; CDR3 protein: CASKDRGQAAEAFF
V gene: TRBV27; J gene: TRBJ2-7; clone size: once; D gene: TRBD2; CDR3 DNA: TGTGCCAGCAGTTTACTAGCGGGAGGGCCCCACGAGCAGTACTTC; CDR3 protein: CASSLLAGGPHEQYF
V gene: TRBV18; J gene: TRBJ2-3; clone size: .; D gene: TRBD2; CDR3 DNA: TGTGCCAGCTCACCACTAGACCTAGCGGACACAGATACGCAGTATTTT; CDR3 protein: CASSPLDLADTDTQYF
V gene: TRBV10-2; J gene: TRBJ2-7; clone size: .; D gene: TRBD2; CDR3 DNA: TGCGCCAGCCGACTAGCGGGAGGATCCTACGAGCAGTACTTC; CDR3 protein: CASRLAGGSYEQYF
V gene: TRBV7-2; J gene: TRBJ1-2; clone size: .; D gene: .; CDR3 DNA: TGTGCCAGCAGCTTGAGGACAGAGTTGCCCTATGGCTACACCTTC; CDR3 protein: CASSLRTELPYGYTF
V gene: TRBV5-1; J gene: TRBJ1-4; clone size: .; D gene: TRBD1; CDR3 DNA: TGCGCCAGCAGCCCGGCGGACAGGAGAAATGAAAAACTGTTTTTT; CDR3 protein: CASSPADRRNEKLFF
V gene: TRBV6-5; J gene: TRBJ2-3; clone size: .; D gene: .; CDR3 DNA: TGTGCCAGCAGTTACCTGCAAGGGGTAACGCAGTATTTT; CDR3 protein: CASSYLQGVTQYF
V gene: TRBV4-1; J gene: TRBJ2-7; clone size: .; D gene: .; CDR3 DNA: TGCGCCAGCAGCCAATCCAGCAGCGACGAGCAGTACTTC; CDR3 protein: CASSQSSSDEQYF
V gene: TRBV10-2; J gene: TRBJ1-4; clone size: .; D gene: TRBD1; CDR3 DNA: TGCGCCAGCAGTGAAATACAGGGGGCAGATGAAAAACTGTTTTTT; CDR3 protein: CASSEIQGADEKLFF
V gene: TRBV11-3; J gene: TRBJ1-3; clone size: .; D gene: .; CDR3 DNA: TGTGCCAGCAGCTTCTATGATGGAAACACCATATATTTT; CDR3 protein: CASSFYDGNTIYF
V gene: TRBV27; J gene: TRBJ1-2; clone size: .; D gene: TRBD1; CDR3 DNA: TGTGCCAGCAGTTTCGGACAGGGTTACTATGGCTACACCTTC; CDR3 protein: CASSFGQGYYGYTF
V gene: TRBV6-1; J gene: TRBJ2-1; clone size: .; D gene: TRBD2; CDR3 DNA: TGTGCCAGCGGGACTAGCGGGTGGAATGAGCAGTTCTTC; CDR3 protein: CASGTSGWNEQFF
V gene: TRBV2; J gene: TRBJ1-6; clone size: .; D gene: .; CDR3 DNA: TGTGCCAGCAGCGATACTTATAATTCACCCCTCCACTTT; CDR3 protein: CASSDTYNSPLHF
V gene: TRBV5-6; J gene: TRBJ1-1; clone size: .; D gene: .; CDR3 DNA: TGTGCCAGCAGCTTTCAGGGATCTAACACTGAAGCTTTCTTT; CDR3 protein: CASSFQGSNTEAFF
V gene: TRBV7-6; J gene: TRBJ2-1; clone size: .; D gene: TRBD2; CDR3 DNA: TGTGCCAGCAGTTTTCATGGACTAGCCTCCTACAATGAGCAGTTCTTC; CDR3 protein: CASSFHGLASYNEQFF
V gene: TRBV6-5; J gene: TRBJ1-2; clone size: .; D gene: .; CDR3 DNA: TGTGCCAGCACAGGCTATCCCAACTATGGCTACACCTTC; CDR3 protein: CASTGYPNYGYTF
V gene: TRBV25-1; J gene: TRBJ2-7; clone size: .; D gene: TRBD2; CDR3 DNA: TGTGCCAGCAGTGCCTCGACTAGCGGGAGTACCTACGAGCAGTACTTC; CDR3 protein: CASSASTSGSTYEQYF
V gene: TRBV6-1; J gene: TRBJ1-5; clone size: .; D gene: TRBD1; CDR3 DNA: TGTGCCAGCAGTGAGACAGGGAATTTCAATCAGCCCCAGCATTTT; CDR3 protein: CASSETGNFNQPQHF
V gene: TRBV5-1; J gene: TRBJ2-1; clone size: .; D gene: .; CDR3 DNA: TGCGCCAGCAGCTTGGTGGGAGGCAGCAATGAGCAGTTCTTC; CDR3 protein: CASSLVGGSNEQFF
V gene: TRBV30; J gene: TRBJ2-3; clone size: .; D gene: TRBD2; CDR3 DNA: TGTGCCTGGAGTGTACTCGGTTTATCGCGGGGGACAGATACGCAGTATTTT; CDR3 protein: CAWSVLGLSRGTDTQYF
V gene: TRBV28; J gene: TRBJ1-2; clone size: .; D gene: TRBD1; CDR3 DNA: TGTGCCAGCAGTCCCGGCGGGGACAGGGCGGGAGGCTACACCTTC; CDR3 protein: CASSPGGDRAGGYTF
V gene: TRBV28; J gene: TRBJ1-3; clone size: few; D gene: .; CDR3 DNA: TGTGCCAGCAGTTTCAGGGTAACCCTAGGATTTGCCGGAAACACCATATATTTT; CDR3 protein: CASSFRVTLGFAGNTIYF
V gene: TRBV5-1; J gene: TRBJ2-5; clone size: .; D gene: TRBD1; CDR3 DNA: TGCGCCAGCAGCTCAGGAAGGGACAGACAGGGAGAGACCCAGTACTTC; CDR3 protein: CASSSGRDRQGETQYF
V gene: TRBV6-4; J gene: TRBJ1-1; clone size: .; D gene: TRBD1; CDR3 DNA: TGTGCCAGCAGTGTGTACCCGGGACAGGGGGGGATCACTGAAGCTTTCTTT; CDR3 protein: CASSVYPGQGGITEAFF
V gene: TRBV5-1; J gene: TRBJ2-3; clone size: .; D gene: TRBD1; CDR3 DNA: TGCGCCAGCGGAGTGGGACAGGGAGCGTCAGATACGCAGTATTTT; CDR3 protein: CASGVGQGASDTQYF
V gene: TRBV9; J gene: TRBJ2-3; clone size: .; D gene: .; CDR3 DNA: TGTGCCAGCAGCGTAGGGCAGGGCTCCTCCACAGATACGCAGTATTTT; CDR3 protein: CASSVGQGSSTDTQYF
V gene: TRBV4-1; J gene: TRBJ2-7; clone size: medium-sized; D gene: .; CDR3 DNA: TGCGCCAGCAGCCAAGTTGCGGGACGGGACTACGAGCAGTACTTC; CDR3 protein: CASSQVAGRDYEQYF
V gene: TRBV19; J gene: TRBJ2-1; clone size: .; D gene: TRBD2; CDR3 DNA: TGTGCCAGTACCCTGACTAGCGGGGACTACAATGAGCAGTTCTTC; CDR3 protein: CASTLTSGDYNEQFF
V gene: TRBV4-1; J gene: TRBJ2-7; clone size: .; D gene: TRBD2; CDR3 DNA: TGCGCCAGCAGCCAAGATCGTCTGGCTAGCGGGGGAGCTAGATTCTACGAGCAGTACTTC; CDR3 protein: CASSQDRLASGGARFYEQYF
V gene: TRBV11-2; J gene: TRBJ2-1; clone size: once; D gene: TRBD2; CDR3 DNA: TGTGCCAGCAGCTTACCTAGCGGGAGGATTTACAATGAGCAGTTCTTC; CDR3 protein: CASSLPSGRIYNEQFF
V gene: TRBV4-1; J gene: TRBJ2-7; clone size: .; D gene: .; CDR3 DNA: TGCGCCAGCAGCCAAGATCCCGGGGTGTCCTACGAGCAGTACTTC; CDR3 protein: CASSQDPGVSYEQYF
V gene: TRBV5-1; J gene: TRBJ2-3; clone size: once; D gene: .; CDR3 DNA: TGCGCCAGCAGCTGGAGACCTAGTTCTAGCACAGATACGCAGTATTTT; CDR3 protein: CASSWRPSSSTDTQYF
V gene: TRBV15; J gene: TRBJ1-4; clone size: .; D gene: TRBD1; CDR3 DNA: TGTGCCACCAGCAGAGATCAGGGGGTTGGTGAAAAACTGTTTTTT; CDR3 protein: CATSRDQGVGEKLFF
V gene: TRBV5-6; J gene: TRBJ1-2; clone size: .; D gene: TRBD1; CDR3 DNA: TGTGCCAGCAGCCCCCGGACAGGGGGCTATGGCTACACCTTC; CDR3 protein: CASSPRTGGYGYTF
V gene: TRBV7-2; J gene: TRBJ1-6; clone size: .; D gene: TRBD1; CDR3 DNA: TGTGCCAGCAGCCCGGGACAGGGGGCAAATTCACCCCTCCACTTT; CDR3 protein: CASSPGQGANSPLHF
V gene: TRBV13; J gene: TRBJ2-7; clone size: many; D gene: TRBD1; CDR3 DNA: TGTGCCAGCAGCTCCCGGGGACAGCCTTACGAGCAGTACTTC; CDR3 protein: CASSSRGQPYEQYF
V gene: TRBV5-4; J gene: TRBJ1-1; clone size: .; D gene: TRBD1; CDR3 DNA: TGTGCCAGCAGCTTACCGACAGGGGCAGACACTGAAGCTTTCTTT; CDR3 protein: CASSLPTGADTEAFF
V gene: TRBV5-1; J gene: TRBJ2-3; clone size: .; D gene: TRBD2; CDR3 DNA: TGCGCCAGCAGTCGGGGGGTAGGTGGAGATACGCAGTATTTT; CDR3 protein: CASSRGVGGDTQYF
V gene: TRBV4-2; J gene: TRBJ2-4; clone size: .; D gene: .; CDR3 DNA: TGTGCCAGCAGCCAAGACGCCCCGGGTACATCGGCCAAAAACATTCAGTACTTC; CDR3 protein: CASSQDAPGTSAKNIQYF
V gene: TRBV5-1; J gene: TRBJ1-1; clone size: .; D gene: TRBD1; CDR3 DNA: TGCGCCAGCAGCCCAACAGGGGTGGGCACTGAAGCTTTCTTT; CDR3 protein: CASSPTGVGTEAFF
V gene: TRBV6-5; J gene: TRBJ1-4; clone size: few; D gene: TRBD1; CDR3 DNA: TGTGCCAGCAGCCAGTCACAGGGGAAACTGTTTTTT; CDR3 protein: CASSQSQGKLFF
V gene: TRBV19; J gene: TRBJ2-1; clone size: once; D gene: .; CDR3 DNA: TGTGCCAGTAGTATAGACGCGGTCTCTGGGAATGAGCAGTTCTTC; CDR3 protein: CASSIDAVSGNEQFF
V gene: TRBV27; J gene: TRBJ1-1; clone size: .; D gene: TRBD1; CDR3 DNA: TGTGCCAGCACCCCCTTGACAGGGCCTTTGGGCGCGACTGAAGCTTTCTTT; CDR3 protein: CASTPLTGPLGATEAFF
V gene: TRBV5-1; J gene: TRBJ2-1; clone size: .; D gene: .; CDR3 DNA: TGCGCCAGCAGAGAGGGAAGCTCCTACAATGAGCAGTTCTTC; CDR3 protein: CASREGSSYNEQFF